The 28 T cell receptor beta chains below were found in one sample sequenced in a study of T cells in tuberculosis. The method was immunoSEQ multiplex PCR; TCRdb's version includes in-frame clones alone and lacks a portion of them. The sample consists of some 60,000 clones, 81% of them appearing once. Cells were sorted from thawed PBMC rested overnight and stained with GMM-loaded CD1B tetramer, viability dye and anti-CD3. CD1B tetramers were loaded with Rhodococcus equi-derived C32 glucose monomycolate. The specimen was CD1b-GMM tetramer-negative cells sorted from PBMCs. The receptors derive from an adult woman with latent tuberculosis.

CDR3 loop: CASSSGTSGRNEQFF. The CDR3 DNA is TGTGCCAGCAGTAGCGGGACTAGCGGGAGGAATGAGCAGTTCTTC. The genes are TRBV28 and TRBJ2-1; 15 nucleotides align to TRBD2. CDR3 length: 15 amino acids. Losses at the gene ends were 5 bases for V and 7 bases for J; bases not matched to a gene: 3. Germline values: CDR1 MDHEN, CDR2 SYDVKM.

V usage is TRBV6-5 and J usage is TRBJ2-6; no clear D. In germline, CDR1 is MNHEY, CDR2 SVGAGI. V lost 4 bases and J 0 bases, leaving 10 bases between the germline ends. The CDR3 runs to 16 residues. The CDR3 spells CASSFGPGSGANVLTF. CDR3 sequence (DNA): TGTGCCAGCAGTTTCGGTCCGGGCTCTGGGGCCAACGTCCTGACTTTC.

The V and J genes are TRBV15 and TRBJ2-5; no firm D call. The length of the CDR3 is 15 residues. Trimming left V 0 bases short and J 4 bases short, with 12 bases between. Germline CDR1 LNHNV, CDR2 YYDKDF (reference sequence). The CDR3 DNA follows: TGTGCCACCAGCAGAGATGTCCCAGACACAGAGACCCAGTACTTC. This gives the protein CATSRDVPDTETQYF. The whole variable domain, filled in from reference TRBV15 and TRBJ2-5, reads DAMVIQNPRYQVTQFGKPVTLSCSQTLNHNVMYWYQQKSSQAPKLLFHYYDKDFNNEADTPDNFQSRRPNTSFCFLDIRSPGLGDTAMYLCATSRDVPDTETQYFGPGTRLLVL.

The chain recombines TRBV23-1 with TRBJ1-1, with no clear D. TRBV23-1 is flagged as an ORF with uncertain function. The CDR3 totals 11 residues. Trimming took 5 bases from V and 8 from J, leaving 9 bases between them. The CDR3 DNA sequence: TGCGCCAGCAGTGTTATTGGCGAAGCTTTCTTT. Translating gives CASSVIGEAFF.

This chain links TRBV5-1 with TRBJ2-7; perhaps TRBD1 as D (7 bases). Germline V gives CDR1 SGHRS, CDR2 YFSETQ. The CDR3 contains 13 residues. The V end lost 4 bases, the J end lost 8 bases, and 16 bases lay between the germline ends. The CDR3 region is CASSLQGGDKQYF. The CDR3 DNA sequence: TGCGCCAGCAGCCTCCAGGGGGGCGATAAGCAGTACTTC.

The CDR3 bases are TGTGCCTGGAGTTATGGGAGCGCCTACAATGAGCAGTTCTTC. As protein: CAWSYGSAYNEQFF. The rearrangement uses TRBV30 and TRBJ2-1, with D perhaps TRBD2 (5 bases). Trimming shortened V by 2 bases and J by 2 bases, and 10 bases separated the two germline ends. This CDR3 contains 14 residues. Germline V lookup: CDR1 GTSNPN, CDR2 SVGIG (reference sequence).

CDR3 sequence (DNA): TGTGCCAGCAGTTCCAATTCAAACACTGAAGCTTTCTTT. It yields the protein CASSSNSNTEAFF. The V gene is TRBV25-1, the J gene TRBJ1-1, with D hard to call. This CDR3 has 13 residues. Deletions cut 5 bases from V and 2 bases from J, with 9 bases between. CDR1 and CDR2 from the germline V gene are MGHDK and SYGVNS. Full variable domain (rest looked up from reference TRBV25-1 and TRBJ1-1): EADIYQTPRYLVIGTGKKITLECSQTMGHDKMYWYQQDPGMELHLIHYSYGVNSTEKGDLSSESTVSRIRTEHFPLTLESARPSHTSQYLCASSSNSNTEAFFGQGTRLTVV.

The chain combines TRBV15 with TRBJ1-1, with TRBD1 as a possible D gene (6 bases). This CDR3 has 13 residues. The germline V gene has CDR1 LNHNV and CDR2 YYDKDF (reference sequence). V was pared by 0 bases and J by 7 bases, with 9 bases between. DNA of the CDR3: TGTGCCACCAGCAGAGATCAGGGGCGTGAAGCTTTCTTT. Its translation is CATSRDQGREAFF. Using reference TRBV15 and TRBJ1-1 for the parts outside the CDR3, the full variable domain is DAMVIQNPRYQVTQFGKPVTLSCSQTLNHNVMYWYQQKSSQAPKLLFHYYDKDFNNEADTPDNFQSRRPNTSFCFLDIRSPGLGDTAMYLCATSRDQGREAFFGQGTRLTVV.

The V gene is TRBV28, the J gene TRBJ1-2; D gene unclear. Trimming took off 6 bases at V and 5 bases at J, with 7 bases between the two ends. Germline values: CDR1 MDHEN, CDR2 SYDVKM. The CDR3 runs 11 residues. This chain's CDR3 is CASSRGYGYTF. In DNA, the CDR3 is TGTGCCAGCAGCCGAGGGTATGGCTACACCTTC.

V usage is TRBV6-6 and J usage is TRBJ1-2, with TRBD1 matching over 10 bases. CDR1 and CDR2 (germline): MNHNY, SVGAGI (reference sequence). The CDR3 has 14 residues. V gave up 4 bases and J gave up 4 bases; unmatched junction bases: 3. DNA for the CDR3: TGTGCCAGCAGTTGGGACAGGGGAAGCTATGGCTACACCTTC. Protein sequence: CASSWDRGSYGYTF.

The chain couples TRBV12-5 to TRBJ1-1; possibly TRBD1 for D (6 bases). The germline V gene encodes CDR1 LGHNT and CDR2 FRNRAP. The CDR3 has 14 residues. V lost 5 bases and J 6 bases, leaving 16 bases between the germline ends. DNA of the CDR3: TGTGCTAGTGGTCCGGACAGAAGGGGACCTGAAGCTTTCTTT. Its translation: CASGPDRRGPEAFF.

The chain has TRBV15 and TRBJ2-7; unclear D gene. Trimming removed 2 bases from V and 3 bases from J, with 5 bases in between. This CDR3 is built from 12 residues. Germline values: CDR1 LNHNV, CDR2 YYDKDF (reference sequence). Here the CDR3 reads CATSRQDYEQYF. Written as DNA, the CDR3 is TGTGCCACCAGCAGACAGGACTACGAGCAGTACTTC.

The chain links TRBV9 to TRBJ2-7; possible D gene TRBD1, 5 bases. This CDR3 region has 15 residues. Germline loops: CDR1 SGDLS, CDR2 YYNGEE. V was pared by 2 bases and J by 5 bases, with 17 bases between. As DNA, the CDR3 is TGTGCCAGCAGCGTTCTTGGGGCGCCAGCCCACGAGCAGTACTTC. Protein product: CASSVLGAPAHEQYF.

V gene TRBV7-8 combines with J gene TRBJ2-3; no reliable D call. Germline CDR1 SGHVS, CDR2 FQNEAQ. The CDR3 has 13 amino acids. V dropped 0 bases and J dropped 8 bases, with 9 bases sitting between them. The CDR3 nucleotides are TGTGCCAGCAGCTTAGCTGGCAGTCCTACGCAGTATTTT. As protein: CASSLAGSPTQYF. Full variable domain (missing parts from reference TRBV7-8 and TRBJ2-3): GAGVSQSPRYKVAKRGQDVALRCDPISGHVSLFWYQQALGQGPEFLTYFQNEAQLDKSGLPSDRFFAERPEGSVSTLKIQRTQQEDSAVYLCASSLAGSPTQYFGPGTRLTVL.

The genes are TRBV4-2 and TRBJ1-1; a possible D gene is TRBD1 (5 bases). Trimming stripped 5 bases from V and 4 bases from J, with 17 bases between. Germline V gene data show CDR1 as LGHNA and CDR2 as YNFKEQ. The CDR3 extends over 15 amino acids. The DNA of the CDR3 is TGTGCCAGCAGCTCGAAGGGCACGGGGGGCACTGAAGCTTTCTTT. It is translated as CASSSKGTGGTEAFF.

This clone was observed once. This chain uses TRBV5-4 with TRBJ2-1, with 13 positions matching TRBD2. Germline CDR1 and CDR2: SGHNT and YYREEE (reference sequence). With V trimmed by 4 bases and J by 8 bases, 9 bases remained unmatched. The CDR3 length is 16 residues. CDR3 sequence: CASSREGTSGMHEQFF. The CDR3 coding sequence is TGTGCCAGCAGCCGGGAGGGGACTAGCGGGATGCATGAGCAGTTCTTC.

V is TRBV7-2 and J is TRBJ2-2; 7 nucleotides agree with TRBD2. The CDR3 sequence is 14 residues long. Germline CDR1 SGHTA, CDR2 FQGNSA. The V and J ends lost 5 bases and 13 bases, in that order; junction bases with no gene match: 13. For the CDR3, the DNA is TGTGCCAGCAGCCAAGGCGGGAGTCGGTCGGGGCTGTTTTTT. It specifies CASSQGGSRSGLFF. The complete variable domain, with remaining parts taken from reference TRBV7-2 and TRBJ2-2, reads GAGVSQSPSNKVTEKGKDVELRCDPISGHTALYWYRQSLGQGLEFLIYFQGNSAPDKSGLPSDRFSAERTGGSVSTLTIQRTQQEDSAVYLCASSQGGSRSGLFFGEGSRLTVL.

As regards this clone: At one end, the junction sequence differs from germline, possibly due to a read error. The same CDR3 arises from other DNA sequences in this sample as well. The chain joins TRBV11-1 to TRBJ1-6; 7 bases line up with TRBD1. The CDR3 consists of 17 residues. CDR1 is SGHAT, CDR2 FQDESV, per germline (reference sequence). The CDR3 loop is CASSLLRDRAYNSPLHF. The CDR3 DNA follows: TGTGCCAGCAGCCTGCTCCGCGACAGGGCGTATAATTCCCCCCTCCACTTT.

The CDR3 spells CASSVIVLARGHNGYTF. Here the CDR3 DNA reads TGTGCCAGCAGTGTAATTGTGTTAGCCAGGGGGCATAATGGCTACACCTTC. The V call is TRBV2, the J call TRBJ1-2; the match to TRBD1 covers 8 bases. CDR3 size: 17 residues. The germline gives CDR1 SNHLY, CDR2 FYNNEI. V lost 4 bases, J lost 6 bases, and 16 bases stayed unmatched.

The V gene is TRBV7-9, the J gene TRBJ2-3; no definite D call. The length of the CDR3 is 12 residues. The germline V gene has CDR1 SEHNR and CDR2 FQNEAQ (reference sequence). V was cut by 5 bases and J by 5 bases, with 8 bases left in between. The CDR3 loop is CASSQDGDTQYF. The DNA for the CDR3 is TGTGCCAGCAGCCAGGATGGAGATACGCAGTATTTT.

This CDR3 is CAAGTDSSPLHF. In DNA, the CDR3 is TGTGCCGCGGGGACAGACAGTTCACCCCTCCACTTT. V gene TRBV6-5 combines with J gene TRBJ1-6; 7 bases align to TRBD1. The junction had 7 bases not matched to a gene; V was cut back by 11 bases and J by 9 bases. CDR1 is MNHEY and CDR2 is SVGAGI in the germline V gene. The CDR3 length is 12 residues.

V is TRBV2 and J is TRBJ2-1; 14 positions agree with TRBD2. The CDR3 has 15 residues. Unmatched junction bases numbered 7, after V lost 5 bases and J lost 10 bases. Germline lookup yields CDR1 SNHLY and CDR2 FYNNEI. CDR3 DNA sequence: TGTGCCAGCAGTCCGACTAGCGGGAGGGCCAGAGAGCAGTTCTTC. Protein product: CASSPTSGRAREQFF.

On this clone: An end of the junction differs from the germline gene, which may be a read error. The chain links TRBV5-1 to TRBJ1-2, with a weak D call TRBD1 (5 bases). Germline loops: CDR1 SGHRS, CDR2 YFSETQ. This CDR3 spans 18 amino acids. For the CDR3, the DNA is TGCGCCAGCAGCTTGGCGGGGACTGCGGATAATGGAGGGACTACACCGGCCTTC. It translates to CASSLAGTADNGGTTPAF.

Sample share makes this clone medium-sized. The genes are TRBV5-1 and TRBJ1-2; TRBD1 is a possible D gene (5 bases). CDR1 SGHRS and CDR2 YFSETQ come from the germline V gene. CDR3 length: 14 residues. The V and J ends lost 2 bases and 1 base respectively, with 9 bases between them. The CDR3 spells CASSLGTHNYGYTF. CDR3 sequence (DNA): TGCGCCAGCAGCTTAGGGACTCATAACTATGGCTACACCTTC.

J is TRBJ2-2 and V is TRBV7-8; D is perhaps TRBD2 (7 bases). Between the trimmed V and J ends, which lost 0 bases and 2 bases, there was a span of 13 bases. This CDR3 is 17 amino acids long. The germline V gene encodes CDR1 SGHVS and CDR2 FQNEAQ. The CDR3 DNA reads TGTGCCAGCAGCTTAGCGGCGGGGGCGGGAAACACCGGGGAGCTGTTTTTT. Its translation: CASSLAAGAGNTGELFF.

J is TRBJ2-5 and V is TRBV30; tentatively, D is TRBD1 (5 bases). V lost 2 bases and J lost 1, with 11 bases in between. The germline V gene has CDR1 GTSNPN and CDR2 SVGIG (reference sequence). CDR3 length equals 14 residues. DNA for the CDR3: TGTGCCTGGAGTAGGGGCACGCTCCAAGAGACCCAGTACTTC. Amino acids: CAWSRGTLQETQYF.

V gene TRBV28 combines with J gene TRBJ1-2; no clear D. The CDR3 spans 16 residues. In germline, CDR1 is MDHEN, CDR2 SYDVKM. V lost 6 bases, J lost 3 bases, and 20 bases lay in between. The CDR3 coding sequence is TGTGCCAGCAGATATCCCCTCCGTGGAGGTCACTATGGCTACACCTTC. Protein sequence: CASRYPLRGGHYGYTF.

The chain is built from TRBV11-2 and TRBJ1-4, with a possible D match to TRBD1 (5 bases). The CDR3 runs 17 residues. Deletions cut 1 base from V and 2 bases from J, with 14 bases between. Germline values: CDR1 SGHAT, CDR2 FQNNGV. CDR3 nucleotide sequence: TGTGCCAGCAGCTTAGGGCTGGGGGGGACGACTAATGAAAAACTGTTTTTT. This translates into CASSLGLGGTTNEKLFF.